Below, one T cell receptor beta chain is given with its context. No conserved phenylalanine or tryptophan ends this CDR3, so it is likely a read error. The data were obtained in a study of tumor-infiltrating lymphocytes in primary liver carcinoma. A primer matching the constant region was used to make TCR beta cDNA from 500 to 650 ng of total RNA. Three-round nested multiplex PCR performed with slightly modified ARM-PCR produced the TCR beta libraries. TCRdb passed the multiplex PCR reads through MiXCR, listing each CDR3 protein once. The sample shows around 100,000 distinct CDR3 sequences, approximately 70% of them seen only once. The approximately 20-31 mg bulk tissue piece was not sorted before simultaneous RNA and DNA extraction. Those patients suffered from chronic HBV infection and were treatment-naive. Viable tumor cells exceeded 90% in all tumor samples. Source material: liver tumor tissue from sampling region 2. Subset reported: tumor region T2, inferior pole. This clonotype was sampled from an older woman with primary liver carcinoma and hepatitis B virus infection.

CDR3 protein: CASSLDDWGRDIQYL. DNA for the CDR3: TGCGCCAGCAGCTTAGATGATTGGGGGCGCGACATTCAGTACCTC. The J gene is TRBJ2-4, the V gene TRBV11-2; tentative D call: TRBD1 (6 bases). The germline V gene has CDR1 SGHAT and CDR2 FQNNGV. This CDR3 region has 15 residues.